This T cell receptor (beta chain) was sequenced in a study of vaccination effects on CD4 cells after COVID-19. Note on this clone: No antigen is known for it.

The ViraFEST assay expanded antigen-specific CD4+ T cells with viral peptide pools before sequencing. Subsequent to 10 days of culture, CD4+ T cells were isolated. Two doses of BNT162b2 or mRNA-1273 vaccine were administered to participants. Approximately 2.1 million PBMC were placed in each well, which was supplemented with 10 IU/ml IL-2 and about 10 ug/ml peptides. Method: immunoSEQ multiplex PCR; TCRdb's copy keeps in-frame clones and lacks some. The sample lists some 70,000 clones; approximately 81% were seen once. V shed 5 bases, J shed 8 bases, and the junction held 7 bases outside the gene matches. This CDR3 is 13 amino acids long.

This TCR was sampled from a human donor who received a COVID-19 vaccine. The chain carries TRBV12-3 or TRBV12-4 and TRBJ1-2, with TRBD1 matching 8 bases. The sample in question was CD4+ T cells from PBMCs cultured with HCoV-229E spike peptides, obtained after COVID-19 vaccination. In DNA form, the CDR3 reads TGTGCCAGCAGTGCCTGGACAGGGAAAGGCTACACCTTC. Protein: CASSAWTGKGYTF.